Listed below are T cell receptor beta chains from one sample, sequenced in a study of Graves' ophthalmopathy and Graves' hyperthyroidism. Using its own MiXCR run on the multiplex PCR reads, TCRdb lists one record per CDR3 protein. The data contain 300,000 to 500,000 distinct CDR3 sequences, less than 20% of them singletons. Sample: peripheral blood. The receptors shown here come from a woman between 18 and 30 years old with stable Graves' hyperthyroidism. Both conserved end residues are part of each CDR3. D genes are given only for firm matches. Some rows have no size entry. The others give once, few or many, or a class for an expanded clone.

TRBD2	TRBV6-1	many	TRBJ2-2	CASSEGVAGETGELFF	TGTGCCAGCAGTGAAGGGGTAGCGGGGGAAACCGGGGAGCTGTTTTTT
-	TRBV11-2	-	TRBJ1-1	CASSFKGGGLEAFF	TGTGCCAGCAGCTTTAAAGGGGGGGGACTCGAAGCTTTCTTT
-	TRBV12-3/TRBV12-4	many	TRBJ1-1	CASSFLVMNTEAFF	TGTGCCAGCAGTTTTTTAGTCATGAACACTGAAGCTTTCTTT
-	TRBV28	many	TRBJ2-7	CASSLDRKKYF	TGTGCCAGCAGTTTAGACCGGAAGAAGTACTTC
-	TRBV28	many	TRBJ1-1	CASSDQPPNTEAFF	TGTGCCAGCAGTGACCAGCCACCAAACACTGAAGCTTTCTTT
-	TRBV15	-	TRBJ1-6	CATSRDRLSYNSPLHF	TGTGCCACCAGCAGAGACAGGCTCTCCTATAATTCACCCCTCCACTTT
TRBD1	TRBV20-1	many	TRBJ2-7	CSASPDRAKGEQYF	TGCAGTGCTAGTCCCGACAGGGCCAAGGGCGAGCAGTACTTC
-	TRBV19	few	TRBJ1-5	CASSIPSPGQPQHF	TGTGCCAGTAGTATACCTTCTCCGGGGCAGCCCCAGCATTTT
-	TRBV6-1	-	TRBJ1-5	CASSGVGGGNQPQHF	TGTGCCAGCAGTGGCGTGGGGGGCGGCAATCAGCCCCAGCATTTT
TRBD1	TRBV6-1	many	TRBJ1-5	CASSETGGNQPQHF	TGTGCCAGCAGTGAGACAGGGGGCAATCAGCCCCAGCATTTT
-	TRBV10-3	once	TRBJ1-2	CATQTGGGVNYGYTF	TGTGCCACCCAGACCGGGGGAGGGGTCAACTATGGCTACACCTTC
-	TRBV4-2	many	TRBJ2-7	CASSQDYEQYF	TGTGCCAGCAGCCAAGACTACGAGCAGTACTTC
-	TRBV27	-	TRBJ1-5	CASSSTGRTRGNQPQRF	TGCGCCAGCAGTTCTACCGGGCGGACCCGTGGCAATCAGCCCCAGCGTTTT
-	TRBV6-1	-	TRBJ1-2	CASSGPGAKSAYGYTF	TGTGCCAGCAGCGGGCCGGGGGCCAAATCAGCCTATGGCTACACCTTC
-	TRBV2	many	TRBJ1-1	CASGREDTEAFF	TGTGCCAGCGGCAGGGAGGACACTGAAGCTTTCTTT
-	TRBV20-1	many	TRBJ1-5	CSARGPEQPQHF	TGCAGTGCTAGAGGACCCGAACAGCCCCAGCATTTT
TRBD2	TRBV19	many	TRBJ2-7	CASKKGLAGGYEQYF	TGTGCCAGTAAAAAGGGACTAGCGGGGGGCTACGAGCAGTACTTC
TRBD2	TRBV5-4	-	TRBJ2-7	CASSLAPSGVNYEQYF	TGTGCCAGCAGCTTGGCCCCTAGCGGGGTAAACTACGAGCAGTACTTC
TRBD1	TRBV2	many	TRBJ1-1	CASIGQGPDTEAFF	TGTGCCAGCATCGGACAGGGGCCAGACACTGAAGCTTTCTTT
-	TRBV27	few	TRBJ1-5	CASSLQGSSGLNQPQHF	TGTGCCAGCAGTTTACAGGGTTCCTCTGGGCTCAATCAGCCCCAGCATTTT
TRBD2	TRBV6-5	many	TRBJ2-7	CASSYSTGTSGAPWQYF	TGTGCCAGCAGTTACTCGACAGGGACTAGCGGGGCCCCTTGGCAGTACTTC
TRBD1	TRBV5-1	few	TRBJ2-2	CASSPPLQGANTGELFF	TGCGCCAGCAGCCCACCTCTACAGGGGGCGAACACCGGGGAGCTGTTTTTT
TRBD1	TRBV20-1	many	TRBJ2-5	CSARPMTGESSVETQYF	TGCAGTGCTAGACCCATGACAGGGGAGTCCTCTGTAGAGACCCAGTACTTC
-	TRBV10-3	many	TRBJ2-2	CAISDMPNTGELFF	TGTGCCATCAGTGATATGCCGAACACCGGGGAGCTGTTTTTT
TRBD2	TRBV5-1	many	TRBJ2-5	CASSLSTSGQETQYF	TGCGCCAGCAGCTTGAGCACTAGCGGTCAAGAGACCCAGTACTTC
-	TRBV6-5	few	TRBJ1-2	CASSYSFSSGNGYTF	TGTGCCAGCAGTTACTCGTTTAGCTCGGGCAATGGCTACACCTTC
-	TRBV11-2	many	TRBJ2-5	CASSFGPTQETQYF	TGTGCCAGCAGCTTCGGACCGACACAAGAGACCCAGTACTTC
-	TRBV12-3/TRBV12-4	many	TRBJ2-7	CASSPRGLGYEQYF	TGTGCCAGCAGTCCCCGGGGTCTAGGCTACGAGCAGTACTTC
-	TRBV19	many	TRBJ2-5	CASSGIAEIQETQYF	TGTGCCAGTAGTGGAATAGCGGAGATCCAAGAGACCCAGTACTTC
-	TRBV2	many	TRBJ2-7	CASREGGNPEQYF	TGTGCCAGCAGGGAAGGCGGGAATCCCGAGCAGTACTTC
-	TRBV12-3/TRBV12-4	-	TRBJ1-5	CASSAGASNQPQHF	TGTGCCAGCAGTGCAGGGGCGAGCAATCAGCCCCAGCATTTT
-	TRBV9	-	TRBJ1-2	CASWRQDYGYTF	TGTGCCAGCTGGAGACAGGACTATGGCTACACCTTC
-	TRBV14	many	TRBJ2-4	CASSQDRENIQYF	TGTGCCAGCAGCCAAGACAGGGAAAACATTCAGTACTTC
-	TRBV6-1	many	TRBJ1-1	CASSEFGFPEAFF	TGTGCCAGCAGTGAGTTTGGGTTTCCTGAAGCTTTCTTT
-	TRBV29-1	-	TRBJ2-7	CSVSPVRGGEQYF	TGCAGCGTTAGTCCCGTCAGGGGGGGCGAGCAGTACTTC
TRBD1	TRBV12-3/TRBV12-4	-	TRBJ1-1	CASRPTGEGTEAFF	TGTGCCAGCAGGCCTACAGGGGAGGGCACTGAAGCTTTCTTT
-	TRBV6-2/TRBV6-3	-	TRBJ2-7	CASSYGTFPTYEQYF	TGTGCCAGCAGTTACGGGACATTCCCAACCTACGAGCAGTACTTC
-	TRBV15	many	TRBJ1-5	CATRFRGAPGPQHF	TGTGCCACCAGATTTCGTGGAGCACCGGGGCCCCAGCATTTT
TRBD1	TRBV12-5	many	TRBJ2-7	CASGLTGTGPNEQYF	TGTGCTAGTGGTTTGACCGGGACAGGTCCCAACGAGCAGTACTTC